These T cell receptor beta chains were read from a single sample in a study of blood T cell repertoires in COVID-19. TCRdb's table, derived via immunoSEQ multiplex PCR, lists solely in-frame clones and lacks some. The top ten hold 15% to 18% of the sample, which has about 250,000 clones, approximately 83% seen once. What was sequenced was peripheral blood. These receptor sequences come from a person aged 65-85 years with COVID-19, enrolled during active disease. Both conserved end residues are part of each CDR3. The D gene is left open where the match is weak. A clone size is listed for some rows: how often the clone was seen (once, few, many), or a class if it is expanded.

DNA: TGCGCCAGCAGCCGACAGGGACAGGGGATAACAGATACGCAGTATTTT; CDR3: CASSRQGQGITDTQYF; size: -; V: TRBV4-3; J: TRBJ2-3; D: TRBD1
DNA: TGTGCCAGCAGCTTGGCCGGTGCGGGGGTGTCAGATACGCAGTATTTT; CDR3: CASSLAGAGVSDTQYF; size: -; V: TRBV5-4; J: TRBJ2-3; D: TRBD2
DNA: TGCGCCAGCAGCCAAGAAAACGGGCCGGGACTAGCGGGAACCCAGTACTTC; CDR3: CASSQENGPGLAGTQYF; size: -; V: TRBV4-3; J: TRBJ2-5; D: TRBD2
DNA: TGTGCCAGCAGTTTATTTCGGGCCGGGGAGCTGTTTTTT; CDR3: CASSLFRAGELFF; size: -; V: TRBV27; J: TRBJ2-2; D: -
DNA: TGTGCCAGCAGTGTAAGATTCGAGGTCAATGAGCAGTTCTTC; CDR3: CASSVRFEVNEQFF; size: -; V: TRBV9; J: TRBJ2-1; D: -
DNA: TGTGCCAGTAGAGCTCGCGGGGGCGAGTATGGCTACACCTTC; CDR3: CASRARGGEYGYTF; size: -; V: TRBV19; J: TRBJ1-2; D: -
DNA: TGTGCCAGCAGCAAGACAACGAGAAACAATGAGCAGTTCTTC; CDR3: CASSKTTRNNEQFF; size: -; V: TRBV5-6; J: TRBJ2-1; D: -
DNA: TGTGCCAGCAGCCTACGACAGGGAGATTCACCCCTCCACTTT; CDR3: CASSLRQGDSPLHF; size: -; V: TRBV3-1/TRBV3-2; J: TRBJ1-6; D: TRBD1
DNA: TGTGCCAGTAGTCCCGCGACAGGATTAGATACGCAGTATTTT; CDR3: CASSPATGLDTQYF; size: few; V: TRBV19; J: TRBJ2-3; D: -
DNA: TGCGCCAGCAGCCCGCCAGGGATAAGGACAGCCAATTCACCCCTCCACTTT; CDR3: CASSPPGIRTANSPLHF; size: -; V: TRBV4-1; J: TRBJ1-6; D: -
DNA: TGTGCCAGCAGCTCCCAGCGGACCGGACCCGAACACACTGAAGCTTTCTTT; CDR3: CASSSQRTGPEHTEAFF; size: -; V: TRBV6-4; J: TRBJ1-1; D: -
DNA: TGTGCCAGCAGCCTGGGACAGGGGATGGTTGGCTACACCTTC; CDR3: CASSLGQGMVGYTF; size: -; V: TRBV5-1; J: TRBJ1-2; D: TRBD1
DNA: TGTGCCAGCAGATCGATAACCAGTTCACCCCTCCACTTT; CDR3: CASRSITSSPLHF; size: once; V: TRBV12-3/TRBV12-4; J: TRBJ1-6; D: -
DNA: TGTGCCAGCAGCTCAGACGGGTTATCCTACAATGAGCAGTTCTTC; CDR3: CASSSDGLSYNEQFF; size: -; V: TRBV3-1/TRBV3-2; J: TRBJ2-1; D: -
DNA: TGTGCCAGCAAGGGACTAGCGGGCGGGTTATCTGGGGCCAACGTCCTGACTTTC; CDR3: CASKGLAGGLSGANVLTF; size: -; V: TRBV27; J: TRBJ2-6; D: TRBD2
DNA: TGCGCCAGCAGCCCAGTGGCAGGGGTCCGCAATCAGCCCCAGCATTTT; CDR3: CASSPVAGVRNQPQHF; size: -; V: TRBV23-1; J: TRBJ1-5; D: -
DNA: TGTGCCACTCCGGCAAGGGGCACCGGGGAGCTGTTTTTT; CDR3: CATPARGTGELFF; size: -; V: TRBV19; J: TRBJ2-2; D: -
DNA: TGTGCCAGCAGCTTGGCCGGCAGGTCGGATGAAGCTTTCTTT; CDR3: CASSLAGRSDEAFF; size: once; V: TRBV5-4; J: TRBJ1-1; D: -
DNA: TGCGCCAGCAGCATCGACAGGTTGGGGGACACTGAAGCTTTCTTT; CDR3: CASSIDRLGDTEAFF; size: -; V: TRBV5-1; J: TRBJ1-1; D: -
DNA: TGTGCCAGCAGTATCCTACAGGGGATGGGCAATCAGCCCCAGCATTTT; CDR3: CASSILQGMGNQPQHF; size: -; V: TRBV28; J: TRBJ1-5; D: TRBD1
DNA: TGTGCCAGCAGCCTCACAGGGGAACGGGAAAAACTGTTTTTT; CDR3: CASSLTGEREKLFF; size: -; V: TRBV7-9; J: TRBJ1-4; D: TRBD1
DNA: TGTGCCAGCAGCACAGGAATAGCGGGAGTCTCCTACAATGAGCAGTTCTTC; CDR3: CASSTGIAGVSYNEQFF; size: once; V: TRBV9; J: TRBJ2-1; D: TRBD2
DNA: TGCAGCGTTGAAGGGTACAACGATTATGGCTACACCTTC; CDR3: CSVEGYNDYGYTF; size: -; V: TRBV29-1; J: TRBJ1-2; D: -
DNA: TGCGCCAGCAGCGCCACAGGGGACTATGGCTACACCTTC; CDR3: CASSATGDYGYTF; size: -; V: TRBV5-1; J: TRBJ1-2; D: TRBD1
DNA: TGTGCCAGCAGTCCACAGGGGGCGACTAACTATGGCTACACCTTC; CDR3: CASSPQGATNYGYTF; size: -; V: TRBV6-6; J: TRBJ1-2; D: TRBD1
DNA: TGTGCCAGCAGCCAAGATCCTCGAGTGTATGAGCAGTTCTTC; CDR3: CASSQDPRVYEQFF; size: -; V: TRBV14; J: TRBJ2-1; D: -
DNA: TGTGCCAGCAGTTTCGGACAGAGGCTTCGAGAGACCCAGTACTTC; CDR3: CASSFGQRLRETQYF; size: -; V: TRBV28; J: TRBJ2-5; D: -
DNA: TGTGCCAGCAGCGTCTCTAGCGGGGGGGCGGGTGCAGATACGCAGTATTTT; CDR3: CASSVSSGGAGADTQYF; size: -; V: TRBV9; J: TRBJ2-3; D: TRBD2
DNA: TGTGCCAGCAGCGTCGACCAGGGGCCGTACTACGAGCAGTACTTC; CDR3: CASSVDQGPYYEQYF; size: -; V: TRBV11-2; J: TRBJ2-7; D: -
DNA: TGTGCCAGCACTCCGGGACAGGGCCCTAACTATGGCTACACCTTC; CDR3: CASTPGQGPNYGYTF; size: many; V: TRBV28; J: TRBJ1-2; D: TRBD1
DNA: TGCAGCGTTGAAACCCCAGGGGGGAAGTATGGCTACACCTTC; CDR3: CSVETPGGKYGYTF; size: once; V: TRBV29-1; J: TRBJ1-2; D: TRBD1
DNA: TGTGCCAGCAGTGCCGGGACAGGTCCATACAATGAGCAGTTCTTC; CDR3: CASSAGTGPYNEQFF; size: -; V: TRBV9; J: TRBJ2-1; D: TRBD1
DNA: TGCAGCGTGGAGGGACAGGGGGCAGCCGGGGAGCTGTTTTTT; CDR3: CSVEGQGAAGELFF; size: -; V: TRBV29-1; J: TRBJ2-2; D: TRBD1
DNA: TGTGCCAGCAGCGGACTAGCGGGAATCAGAAGCTCCTACGAGCAGTACTTC; CDR3: CASSGLAGIRSSYEQYF; size: few; V: TRBV6-2/TRBV6-3; J: TRBJ2-7; D: TRBD2